The 9 T cell receptor beta chains given below trace back to one sample, sequenced in a study of blood T cell repertoires in COVID-19. The table came from immunoSEQ multiplex PCR; TCRdb's copy has only in-frame clones and leaves some out. The sample has about 140,000 clones, about four fifths seen once. The sequenced sample consisted of PBMCs or T cells enriched from blood (not recorded which). The source is a woman aged 50 to 65 with acute COVID-19.

This clone was seen only once. The J gene is TRBJ2-3, the V gene TRBV19; TRBD2 aligns across 8 bases. The V gene end was trimmed by 4 bases and the J gene end by 6 bases; junction bases not matched to a gene: 12. This CDR3 is built from 16 residues. Germline V gives CDR1 LNHDA, CDR2 SQIVND (reference sequence). CDR3 protein: CASSRGSGAGADTQYF. CDR3 DNA: TGTGCCAGTAGTAGAGGTAGCGGAGCGGGGGCGGATACGCAGTATTTT.

The chain joins TRBV5-8 to TRBJ1-2, with 9 nucleotides matching TRBD1. J was trimmed by 2 bases and V by 4 bases; bases with no gene match: 6. The length of the CDR3 is 15 residues. Germline V lookup: CDR1 SGHTS, CDR2 YDEGEE. The CDR3 sequence: CASSRGQGWNYGYTF. The CDR3 DNA sequence: TGTGCCAGCAGCAGGGGACAGGGATGGAACTATGGCTACACCTTC.

V and J are TRBV5-4 and TRBJ2-7; 10 bases line up with TRBD2. From germline, CDR1 is SGHNT and CDR2 YYREEE (reference sequence). Losses at the gene ends were 0 bases for V and 5 bases for J; bases not matched to a gene: 8. This CDR3 comprises 16 residues. The CDR3 is CASSLASGRAVDEQYF. The CDR3 nucleotides are TGTGCCAGCAGCTTGGCAAGCGGGAGGGCCGTAGACGAGCAGTACTTC.

The rearrangement uses TRBV28 and TRBJ1-1; 11 positions agree with TRBD1. CDR1 and CDR2 (germline): MDHEN, SYDVKM. The CDR3 contains 16 residues. The V and J ends lost 6 bases and 3 bases, in that order; junction bases with no gene match: 9. The CDR3 DNA follows: TGTGCCAGCAGCCCGTCCGGGACAGGGGGGGACACTGAAGCTTTCTTT. Translated: CASSPSGTGGDTEAFF. The full variable domain, its missing parts supplied by reference TRBV28 and TRBJ1-1, is DVKVTQSSRYLVKRTGEKVFLECVQDMDHENMFWYRQDPGLGLRLIYFSYDVKMKEKGDIPEGYSVSREKKERFSLILESASTNQTSMYLCASSPSGTGGDTEAFFGQGTRLTVV.

Only a few counts were recorded for this clone. The J gene is TRBJ1-1, the V gene TRBV28; 10 nucleotides agree with TRBD1. This CDR3 is 15 amino acids long. The germline V gene has CDR1 MDHEN and CDR2 SYDVKM. The CDR3 nucleotides read TGTGCTTCCAACCGGGACAGGGGTTTACACACTGAAGCTTTCTTT. Translating gives CASNRDRGLHTEAFF.

The chain uses TRBV6-5 and TRBJ1-4; D not resolved. The CDR3 is 15 residues long. Trimming took off 5 bases at V and 2 bases at J, with 12 bases between the two ends. Germline-derived CDR1 and CDR2 are MNHEY and SVGAGI. The CDR3 DNA follows: TGTGCCAGCAGTACCTCCGGGAGTACTAATGAAAAACTGTTTTTT. Translating gives CASSTSGSTNEKLFF.

This chain connects TRBV2 to TRBJ2-5; the match to TRBD2 covers 7 bases. This CDR3 comprises 13 residues. Looked up from germline, CDR1 is SNHLY and CDR2 is FYNNEI. J was trimmed by 7 bases and V by 5 bases; bases with no gene match: 7. Written as DNA, the CDR3 is TGTGCCAGCAGTCCTGGACTAGGGGTGACCCAGTACTTC. This gives the protein CASSPGLGVTQYF.

The chain carries TRBV7-2 and TRBJ1-3; D is uncertain. Germline CDR1 and CDR2: SGHTA and FQGNSA. This CDR3 is built from 19 residues. Between the trimmed V and J ends, which lost 1 base and 1 base, there was a span of 20 bases. CDR3 in amino acids: CASSLVSFPGEVSGNTIYF. CDR3 nucleotide sequence: TGTGCCAGCAGCTTAGTGTCATTTCCCGGGGAGGTTTCTGGAAACACCATATATTTT.

The gene calls are TRBV6-6 and TRBJ2-2; 8 bases are shared with TRBD1. V shed 5 bases, J shed 6 bases, and the junction held 8 bases outside the gene matches. This CDR3 has 15 residues. The V gene's germline CDR1 is MNHNY and CDR2 SVGAGI (reference sequence). The CDR3 bases are TGTGCCAGCAGTACACAGAGACAGGGGCCCGGGGAGCTGTTTTTT. The encoded protein is CASSTQRQGPGELFF.